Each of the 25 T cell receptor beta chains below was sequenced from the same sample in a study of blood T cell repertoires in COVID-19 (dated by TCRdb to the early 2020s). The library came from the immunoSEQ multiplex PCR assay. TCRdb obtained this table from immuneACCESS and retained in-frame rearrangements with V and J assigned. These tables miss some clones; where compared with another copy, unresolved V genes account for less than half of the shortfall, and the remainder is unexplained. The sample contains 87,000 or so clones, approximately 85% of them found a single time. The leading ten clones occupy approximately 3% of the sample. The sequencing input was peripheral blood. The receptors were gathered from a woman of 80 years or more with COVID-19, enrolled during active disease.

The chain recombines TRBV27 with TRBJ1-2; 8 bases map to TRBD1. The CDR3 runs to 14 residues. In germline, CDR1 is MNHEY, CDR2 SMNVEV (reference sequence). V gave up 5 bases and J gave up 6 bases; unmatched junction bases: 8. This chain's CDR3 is CASSPQGASHGYTF. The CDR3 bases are TGTGCCAGCAGTCCCCAGGGGGCAAGTCATGGCTACACCTTC.

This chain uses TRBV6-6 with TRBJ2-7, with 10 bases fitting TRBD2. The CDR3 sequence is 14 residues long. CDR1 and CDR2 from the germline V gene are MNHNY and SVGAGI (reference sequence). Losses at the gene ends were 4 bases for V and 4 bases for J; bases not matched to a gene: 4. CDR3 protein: CASSSAGGPYEQYF. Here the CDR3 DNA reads TGTGCCAGCAGTTCAGCGGGAGGGCCTTACGAGCAGTACTTC.

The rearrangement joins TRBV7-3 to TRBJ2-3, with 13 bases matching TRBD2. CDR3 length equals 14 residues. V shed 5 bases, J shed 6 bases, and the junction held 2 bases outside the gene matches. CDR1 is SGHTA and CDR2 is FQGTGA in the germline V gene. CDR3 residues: CASSRTSGGDTQYF. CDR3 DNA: TGTGCCAGCAGCCGGACTAGCGGGGGCGATACGCAGTATTTT.

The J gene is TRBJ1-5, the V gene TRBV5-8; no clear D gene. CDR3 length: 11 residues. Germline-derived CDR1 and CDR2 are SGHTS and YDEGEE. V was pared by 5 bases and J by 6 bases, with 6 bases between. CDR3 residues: CASSTTQPQHF. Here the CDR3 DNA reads TGTGCCAGCAGTACAACTCAGCCCCAGCATTTT.

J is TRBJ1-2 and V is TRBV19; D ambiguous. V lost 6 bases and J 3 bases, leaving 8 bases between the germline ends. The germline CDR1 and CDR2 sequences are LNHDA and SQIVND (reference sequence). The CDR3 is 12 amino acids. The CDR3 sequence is CASSQLDYGYTF. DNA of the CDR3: TGTGCCAGTAGCCAACTGGACTATGGCTACACCTTC.

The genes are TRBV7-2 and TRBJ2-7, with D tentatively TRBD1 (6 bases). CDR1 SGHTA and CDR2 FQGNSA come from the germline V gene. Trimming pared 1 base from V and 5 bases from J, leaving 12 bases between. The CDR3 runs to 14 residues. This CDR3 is CASSLDRVWNEQYF. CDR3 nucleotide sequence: TGTGCCAGCAGCTTAGACAGGGTTTGGAACGAGCAGTACTTC.

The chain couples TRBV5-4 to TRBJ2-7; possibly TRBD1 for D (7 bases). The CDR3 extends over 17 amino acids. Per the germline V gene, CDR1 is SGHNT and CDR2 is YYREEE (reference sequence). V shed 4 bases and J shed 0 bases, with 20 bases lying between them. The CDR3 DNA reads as TGTGCCAGCAGCCCCCCTCGGAGGGGGCCCAACTCCTACGAGCAGTACTTC. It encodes CASSPPRRGPNSYEQYF.

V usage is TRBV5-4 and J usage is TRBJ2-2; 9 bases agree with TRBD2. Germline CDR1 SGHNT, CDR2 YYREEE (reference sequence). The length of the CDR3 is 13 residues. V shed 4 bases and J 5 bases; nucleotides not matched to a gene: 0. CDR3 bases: TGTGCCAGCAGCCTAGCGGGGACCGGGGAGCTGTTTTTT. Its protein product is CASSLAGTGELFF.

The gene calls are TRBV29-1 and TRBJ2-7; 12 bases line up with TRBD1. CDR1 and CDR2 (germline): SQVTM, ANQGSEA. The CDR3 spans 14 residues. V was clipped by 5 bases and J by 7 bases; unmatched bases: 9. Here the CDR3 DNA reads TGCAGCGTTCGAATAGGGACAGGGGGCGGAGAGCAGTACTTC. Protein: CSVRIGTGGGEQYF.

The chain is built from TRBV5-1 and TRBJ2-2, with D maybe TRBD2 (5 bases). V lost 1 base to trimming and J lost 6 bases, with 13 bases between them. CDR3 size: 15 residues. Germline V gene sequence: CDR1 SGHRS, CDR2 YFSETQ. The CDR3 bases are TGCGCCAGCAGCTTGCTCGGGGTTGAAGCCGGGGAGCTGTTTTTT. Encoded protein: CASSLLGVEAGELFF.

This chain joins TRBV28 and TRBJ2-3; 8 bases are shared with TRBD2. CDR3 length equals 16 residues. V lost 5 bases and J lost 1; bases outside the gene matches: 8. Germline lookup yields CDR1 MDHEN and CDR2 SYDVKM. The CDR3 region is CASSTVAGLGTDTQYF. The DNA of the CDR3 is TGTGCCAGCAGTACAGTAGCGGGGTTGGGCACAGATACGCAGTATTTT.

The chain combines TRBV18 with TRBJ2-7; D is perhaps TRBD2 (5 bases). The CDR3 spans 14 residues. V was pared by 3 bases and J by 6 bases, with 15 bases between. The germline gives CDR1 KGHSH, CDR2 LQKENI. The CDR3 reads CASSPVGGPGEQYF. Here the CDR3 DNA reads TGTGCCAGCTCACCCGTTGGAGGACCGGGCGAGCAGTACTTC.

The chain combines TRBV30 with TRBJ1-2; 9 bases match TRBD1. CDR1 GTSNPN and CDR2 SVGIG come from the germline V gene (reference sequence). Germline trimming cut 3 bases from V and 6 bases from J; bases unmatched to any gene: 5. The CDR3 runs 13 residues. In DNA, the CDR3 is TGTGCCTGGAGCATGGACAGGGGTCATGGCTACACCTTC. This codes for CAWSMDRGHGYTF. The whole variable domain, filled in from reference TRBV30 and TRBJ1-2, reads SQTIHQWPATLVQPVGSPLSLECTVEGTSNPNLYWYRQAAGRGLQLLFYSVGIGQISSEVPQNLSASRPQDRQFILSSKKLLLSDSGFYLCAWSMDRGHGYTFGSGTRLTVV.

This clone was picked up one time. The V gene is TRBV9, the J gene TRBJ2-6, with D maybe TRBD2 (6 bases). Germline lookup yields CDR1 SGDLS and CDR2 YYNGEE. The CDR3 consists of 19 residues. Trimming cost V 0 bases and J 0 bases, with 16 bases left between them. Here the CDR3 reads CASSVEAGWGLSGANVLTF. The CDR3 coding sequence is TGTGCCAGCAGCGTAGAGGCAGGGTGGGGACTCTCTGGGGCCAACGTCCTGACTTTC.

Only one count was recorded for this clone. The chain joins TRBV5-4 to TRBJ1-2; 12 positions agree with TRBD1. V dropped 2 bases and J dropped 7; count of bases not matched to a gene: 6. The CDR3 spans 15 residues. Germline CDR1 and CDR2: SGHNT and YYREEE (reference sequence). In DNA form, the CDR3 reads TGTGCCAGCAGCTTAGGGACAGGGGGCGCGGGTGGCTACACCTTC. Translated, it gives CASSLGTGGAGGYTF.

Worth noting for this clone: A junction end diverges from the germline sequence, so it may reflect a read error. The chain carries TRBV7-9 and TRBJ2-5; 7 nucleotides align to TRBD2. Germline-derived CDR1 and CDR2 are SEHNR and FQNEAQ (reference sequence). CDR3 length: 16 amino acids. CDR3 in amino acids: CASILGPERGDETQYF. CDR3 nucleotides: TGTGCCAGCATCTTAGGGCCGGAACGGGGGGACGAGACCCAGTACTTC.

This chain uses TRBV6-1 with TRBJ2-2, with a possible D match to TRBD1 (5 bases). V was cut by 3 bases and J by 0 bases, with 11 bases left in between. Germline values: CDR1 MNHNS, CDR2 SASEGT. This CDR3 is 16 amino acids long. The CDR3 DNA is TGTGCCAGCAGTGACCCCGACAGTTCGAACACCGGGGAGCTGTTTTTT. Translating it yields CASSDPDSSNTGELFF.

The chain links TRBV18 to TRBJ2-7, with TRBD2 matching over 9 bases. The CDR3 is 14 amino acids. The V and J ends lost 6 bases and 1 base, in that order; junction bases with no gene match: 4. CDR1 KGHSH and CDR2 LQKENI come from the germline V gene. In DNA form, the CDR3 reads TGTGCCAGCTCTCCAACTAGCGGGTCCTACGAGCAGTACTTC. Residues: CASSPTSGSYEQYF.

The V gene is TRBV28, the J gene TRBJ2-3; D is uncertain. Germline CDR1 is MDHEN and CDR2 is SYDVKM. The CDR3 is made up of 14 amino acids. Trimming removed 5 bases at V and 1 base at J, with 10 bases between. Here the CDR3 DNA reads TGTGCCAGCAGTCACCCTCCGGGCACAGATACGCAGTATTTT. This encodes CASSHPPGTDTQYF.

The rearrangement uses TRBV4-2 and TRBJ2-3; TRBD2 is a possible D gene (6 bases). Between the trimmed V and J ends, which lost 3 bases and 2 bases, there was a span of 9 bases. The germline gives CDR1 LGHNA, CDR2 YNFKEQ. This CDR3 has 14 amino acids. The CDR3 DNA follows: TGTGCCAGCAGCCAGACTAGATCCACAGATACGCAGTATTTT. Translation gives CASSQTRSTDTQYF.

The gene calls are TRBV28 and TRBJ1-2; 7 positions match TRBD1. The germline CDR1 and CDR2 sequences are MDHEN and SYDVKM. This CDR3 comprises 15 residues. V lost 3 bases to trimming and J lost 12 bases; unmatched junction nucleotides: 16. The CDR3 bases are TGTGCCAGCAGTTTCGAGTCATGGGGCGCGAGGGGGCACACCTTC. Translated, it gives CASSFESWGARGHTF.

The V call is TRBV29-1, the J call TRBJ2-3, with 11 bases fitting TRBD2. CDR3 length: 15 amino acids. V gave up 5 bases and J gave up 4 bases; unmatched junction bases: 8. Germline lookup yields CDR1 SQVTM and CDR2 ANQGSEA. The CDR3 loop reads CSVQVAGGPSDTQYF. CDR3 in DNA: TGCAGCGTTCAAGTAGCGGGAGGGCCCTCAGATACGCAGTATTTT.

Here the CDR3 reads CATSDPRQGLLGETQYF. CDR3 sequence (DNA): TGTGCCACCAGTGACCCCCGACAGGGTTTACTGGGGGAGACCCAGTACTTC. The rearrangement links TRBV24-1 to TRBJ2-5; 7 nucleotides match TRBD1. CDR1 and CDR2 from the germline V gene are KGHDR and SFDVKD. J gave up 5 bases and V 4 bases, and 15 bases lay outside the gene matches. The CDR3 consists of 17 residues.

CDR3 sequence: CASSLPYQETQYF. CDR3 nucleotide sequence: TGTGCCAGCAGTTTACCGTACCAAGAGACCCAGTACTTC. The chain recombines TRBV12-3 or TRBV12-4 with TRBJ2-5; D is uncertain. The V gene lost 2 bases and the J gene lost 0 bases, with 4 bases spanning the gap. The CDR3 has 13 residues.

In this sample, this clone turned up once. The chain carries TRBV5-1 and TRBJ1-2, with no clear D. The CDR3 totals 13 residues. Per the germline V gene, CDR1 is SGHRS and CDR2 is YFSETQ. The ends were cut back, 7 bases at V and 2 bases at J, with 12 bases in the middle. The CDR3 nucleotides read TGCGCCAGCGGAGAGGGATGGAACTATGGCTACACCTTC. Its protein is CASGEGWNYGYTF.